These 11 T cell receptor beta chains originate from one sample sequenced in a study of T-cell memory formation after mild COVID-19. TCRdb redid the calling of the 5' RACE reads with MiXCR, one entry per CDR3 protein. The data show about 290,000 distinct CDR3 sequences, roughly 15% seen once. The sequencing sample was made of PBMCs or a T cell subset sorted from them (not recorded which). These receptors all come from a man younger than 30 who had mild COVID-19 (a few samples of this study predate the infection). Cell type and time point are not known.

This clonotype occurred a few times. The V call is TRBV9, the J call TRBJ2-7; no definite D call. The germline V gene has CDR1 SGDLS and CDR2 YYNGEE. Trimming cost V 6 bases and J 8 bases, with 6 bases left between them. This CDR3 has 9 amino acids. The CDR3 DNA reads as TGTGCCAGCAAAGCTCAGCAGTACTTC. This gives the protein CASKAQQYF.

This clonotype was counted between two and nine times. This rearrangement joins TRBV5-1 to TRBJ1-1; D is unclear. The CDR3 runs to 15 residues. Per germline, CDR1 SGHRS and CDR2 YFSETQ. Trimming pared 0 bases from V and 1 base from J, leaving 10 bases between. CDR3 sequence reads: CASSLVGSQNTEAFF. CDR3 bases: TGCGCCAGCAGCTTGGTCGGGAGCCAGAACACTGAAGCTTTCTTT.

The chain joins TRBV6-2 or TRBV6-3 to TRBJ2-7; D not resolved. The CDR3 has 13 amino acids. Germline CDR1 reads MNHEY; CDR2 reads SVGEGT. Trimming cost V 5 bases and J 9 bases, with 17 bases left between them. The CDR3 nucleotides are TGTGCCAGCAGTCCTCTCCGAGTCGGTGGGCAGTACTTC. Its protein product is CASSPLRVGGQYF.

This clonotype has more than one count but fewer than ten. The CDR3 here is CASSLDYGAGGYTF. The CDR3 DNA sequence: TGTGCCAGCAGCTTGGACTACGGGGCCGGTGGCTACACCTTC. This chain connects TRBV5-5 to TRBJ1-2, with D possibly TRBD1 on 5 matching bases. Germline V gene sequence: CDR1 SGHKS, CDR2 YYEKEE (reference sequence). V gave up 0 bases and J gave up 7 bases, with 13 bases separating them. This CDR3 spans 14 amino acids.

This clonotype was detected ten times or more. This chain connects TRBV12-3 or TRBV12-4 to TRBJ2-5; 8 nucleotides line up with TRBD1. J lost 6 bases, V lost 6 bases, and 6 bases had no gene match. The CDR3 extends over 13 amino acids. The CDR3 DNA is TGTGCCAGCAGGTCTCAGGGGGCGCAGACCCAGTACTTC. The encoded protein is CASRSQGAQTQYF.

The chain employs TRBV5-1 and TRBJ2-6; the D gene is possibly TRBD1 (5 bases). V was cut by 4 bases and J by 0 bases, with 11 bases left in between. This CDR3 contains 16 residues. Germline assignment: CDR1 SGHRS and CDR2 YFSETQ. Here the CDR3 reads CASSPRQSSGANVLTF. As DNA, the CDR3 is TGCGCCAGCAGCCCAAGACAGAGCTCTGGGGCCAACGTCCTGACTTTC.

This clonotype has just a few counts. This sequence joins TRBV19 and TRBJ1-5, with D unresolved. The CDR3 is 16 amino acids. V shed 0 bases and J shed 0 bases, with 9 bases lying between them. Germline V gives CDR1 LNHDA, CDR2 SQIVND (reference sequence). CDR3 coding DNA: TGTGCCAGTAGTATAGAAGGGAGTGTTAGCAATCAGCCCCAGCATTTT. It is translated as CASSIEGSVSNQPQHF.

This clonotype came up a few times. The V gene is TRBV5-1, the J gene TRBJ1-1; 8 nucleotides line up with TRBD1. The length of the CDR3 is 14 residues. Germline CDR1 is SGHRS and CDR2 is YFSETQ. V trimming: 3 bases; J trimming: 4 bases; junction bases outside the gene matches: 5. The CDR3 DNA reads TGCGCCAGCAGCTCGGGGACAGGCATCACTGAAGCTTTCTTT. Amino acids: CASSSGTGITEAFF.

This clonotype was recorded a few times. For the CDR3, the DNA is TGCGCCAGCACCCAGGGGGACAGCCAAGAGACCCAGTACTTC. It codes for CASTQGDSQETQYF. The V gene is TRBV5-1, the J gene TRBJ2-5, with 7 bases aligning to TRBD1. V gave up 6 bases and J gave up 1 base; unmatched junction bases: 6. This CDR3 spans 14 amino acids. The germline V gene encodes CDR1 SGHRS and CDR2 YFSETQ.

This clonotype has more than one count but fewer than ten. This sequence joins TRBV12-3 or TRBV12-4 and TRBJ1-2; TRBD1 is a possible D gene (5 bases). The ends were cut back, 6 bases at V and 3 bases at J, with 11 bases in the middle. The CDR3 totals 13 residues. The CDR3 spells CASSIREDYGYTF. The CDR3 DNA reads as TGTGCCAGCAGCATCAGGGAAGACTATGGCTACACCTTC.

V usage is TRBV29-1 and J usage is TRBJ1-1, with no clear D. Germline CDR1 SQVTM, CDR2 ANQGSEA. Trimming left V 5 bases short and J 7 bases short, with 17 bases between. The CDR3 loop spans 13 amino acids. Here the CDR3 reads CSVQPSRLYEAFF. In nucleotides, the CDR3 is TGCAGCGTTCAACCATCCAGGCTGTATGAAGCTTTCTTT.